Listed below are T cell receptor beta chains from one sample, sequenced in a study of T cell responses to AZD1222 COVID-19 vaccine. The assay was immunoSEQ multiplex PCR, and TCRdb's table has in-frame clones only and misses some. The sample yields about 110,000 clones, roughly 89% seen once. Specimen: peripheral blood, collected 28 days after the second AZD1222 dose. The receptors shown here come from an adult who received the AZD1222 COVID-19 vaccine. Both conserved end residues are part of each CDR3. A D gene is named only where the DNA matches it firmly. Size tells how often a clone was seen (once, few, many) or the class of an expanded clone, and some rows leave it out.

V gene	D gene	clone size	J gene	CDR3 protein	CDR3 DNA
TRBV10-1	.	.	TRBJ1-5	CASSESEGGQPQHF	TGCGCCAGCAGTGAGTCAGAGGGCGGTCAGCCCCAGCATTTT
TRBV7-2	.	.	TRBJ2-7	CASSLDLPAYEQYF	TGTGCCAGCAGCTTAGATTTACCAGCCTACGAGCAGTACTTC
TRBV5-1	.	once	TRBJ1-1	CASSLAWSSANTEAFF	TGCGCCAGCAGCTTGGCTTGGTCCAGTGCCAACACTGAAGCTTTCTTT
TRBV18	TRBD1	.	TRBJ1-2	CASSPLAGRQGRNYGYTF	TGTGCCAGCTCACCACTCGCGGGTCGACAGGGACGAAACTATGGCTACACCTTC
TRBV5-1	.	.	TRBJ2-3	CASSLGWTSTDTQYF	TGCGCCAGCAGCTTGGGGTGGACTAGCACAGATACGCAGTATTTT
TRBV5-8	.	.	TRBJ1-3	CASSASSGNTIYF	TGTGCCAGCAGCGCTAGTTCTGGAAACACCATATATTTT
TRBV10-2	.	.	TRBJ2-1	CASRSDNEQFF	TGCGCCAGCAGATCAGACAATGAGCAGTTCTTC
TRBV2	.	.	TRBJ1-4	CASSEEGYNEKLFF	TGTGCCAGCAGTGAAGAGGGTTATAATGAAAAACTGTTTTTT
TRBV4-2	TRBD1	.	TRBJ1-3	CASSHGQGLSSGNTIYF	TGTGCCAGCAGCCATGGACAGGGCTTGAGCTCTGGAAACACCATATATTTT
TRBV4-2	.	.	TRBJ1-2	CASSQANRDPDYGYTF	TGTGCCAGCAGCCAAGCTAACAGGGACCCAGACTATGGCTACACCTTC
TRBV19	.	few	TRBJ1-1	CASSMFRQTNTEAFF	TGTGCCAGTAGTATGTTCCGACAGACGAACACTGAAGCTTTCTTT
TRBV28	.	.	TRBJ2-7	CASNSPAYEQYF	TGTGCCAGCAACAGCCCAGCCTACGAGCAGTACTTC
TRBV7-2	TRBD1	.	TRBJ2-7	CASSPPRGLTYEQYF	TGTGCCAGCAGCCCACCCAGGGGGCTCACCTACGAGCAGTACTTC
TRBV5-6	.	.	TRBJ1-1	CASSFLRRVNTEAFF	TGTGCCAGCAGCTTCCTCCGCAGGGTGAACACTGAAGCTTTCTTT
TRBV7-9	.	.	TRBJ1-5	CASSFSGDQPQHF	TGTGCCAGCAGCTTTTCTGGAGATCAGCCCCAGCATTTT
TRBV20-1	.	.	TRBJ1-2	CSATGGDGYTF	TGCAGTGCTACTGGGGGCGATGGCTACACCTTC
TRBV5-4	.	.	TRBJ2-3	CASRRGVGGTDTQYF	TGTGCCAGCAGAAGAGGGGTGGGGGGCACAGATACGCAGTATTTT
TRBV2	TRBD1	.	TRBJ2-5	CASSLTGGAETQYF	TGTGCCAGCAGTTTAACAGGGGGCGCGGAGACCCAGTACTTC
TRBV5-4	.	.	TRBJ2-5	CASKVRTGKETQYF	TGTGCCAGCAAGGTGCGGACGGGCAAAGAGACCCAGTACTTC
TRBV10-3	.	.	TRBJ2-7	CAISWDGAYERYF	TGTGCCATCAGTTGGGACGGCGCCTACGAGCGGTACTTC
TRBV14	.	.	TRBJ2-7	CASSQFHNEQYF	TGTGCCAGCAGCCAATTTCACAACGAGCAGTACTTC
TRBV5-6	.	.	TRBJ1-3	CASSLTLTQSGNTIYF	TGTGCCAGCAGCTTGACCCTCACCCAGTCTGGAAACACCATATATTTT
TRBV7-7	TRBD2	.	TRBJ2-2	CASSLSPSGNTGELFF	TGTGCTAGCAGCTTATCCCCTAGCGGGAACACCGGGGAGCTGTTTTTT
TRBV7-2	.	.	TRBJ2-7	CASSSRSTYEQYF	TGTGCCAGCAGCTCCCGCTCTACCTACGAGCAGTACTTC
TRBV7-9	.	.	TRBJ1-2	CASSLSQGHYGYTF	TGTGCCAGCAGCTTATCCCAGGGACACTATGGCTACACCTTC
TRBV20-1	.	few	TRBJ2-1	CSELDGDEQFF	TGCAGTGAGCTGGACGGGGATGAGCAGTTCTTC
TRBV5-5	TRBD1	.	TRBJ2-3	CASSWTGTTDTQYF	TGTGCCAGCAGCTGGACAGGGACAACAGATACGCAGTATTTT
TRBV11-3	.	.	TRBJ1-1	CASSLGGRDTEAFF	TGTGCCAGCAGCCTGGGGGGTCGGGACACTGAAGCTTTCTTT
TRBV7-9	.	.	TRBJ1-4	CASSPRGDKANEKLFF	TGTGCCAGCAGCCCACGCGGGGACAAGGCTAATGAAAAACTGTTTTTT
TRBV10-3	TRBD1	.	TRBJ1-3	CAISDPNRDREDGNTIYF	TGTGCCATCAGTGACCCAAACCGGGACAGGGAGGATGGAAACACCATATATTTT
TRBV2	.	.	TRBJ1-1	CASLTGLEAFF	TGTGCCTCTTTGACTGGGCTTGAAGCTTTCTTT
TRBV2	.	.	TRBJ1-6	CASSGGVNSPLHF	TGTGCCAGCAGTGGTGGTGTTAATTCACCCCTCCACTTT
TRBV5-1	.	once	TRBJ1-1	CASSLSSRVNTEAFF	TGCGCCAGCAGCTTGTCATCCAGGGTGAACACTGAAGCTTTCTTT
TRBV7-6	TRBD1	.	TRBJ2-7	CASSLTGVYNSYEQYF	TGTGCCAGCTCCCTAACAGGGGTGTATAACTCCTACGAGCAGTACTTC
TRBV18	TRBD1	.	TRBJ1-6	CASSPGTAYNSPLHF	TGTGCCAGCTCACCCGGGACAGCCTATAATTCACCCCTCCACTTT
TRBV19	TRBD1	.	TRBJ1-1	CASSTRATGKATEAFF	TGTGCCAGTAGTACAAGGGCGACAGGGAAAGCCACTGAAGCTTTCTTT
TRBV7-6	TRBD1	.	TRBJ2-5	CASSRYRGWEETQYF	TGTGCCAGCAGCCGTTACAGGGGTTGGGAGGAGACCCAGTACTTC
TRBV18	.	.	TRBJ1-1	CASSPPGAEGTEAFF	TGTGCCAGCTCACCCCCTGGGGCCGAAGGCACTGAAGCTTTCTTT
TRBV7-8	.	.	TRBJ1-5	CASSHSSQPQHF	TGTGCCAGCAGCCATTCCAGTCAGCCCCAGCATTTT
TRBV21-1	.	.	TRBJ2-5	CASSKAMEGKQETQYF	TGTGCCAGCAGCAAAGCGATGGAGGGGAAACAAGAGACCCAGTACTTC
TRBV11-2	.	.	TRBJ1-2	CASSSLLGTEDGYTF	TGTGCCAGCAGCTCCCTGCTAGGGACCGAGGATGGCTACACCTTC
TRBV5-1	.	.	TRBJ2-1	CASSLVLAPGYNEQFF	TGCGCCAGCAGCTTGGTATTGGCCCCCGGATACAATGAGCAGTTCTTC
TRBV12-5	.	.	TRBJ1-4	CASGLGLGYEKLFF	TGTGCTAGTGGTCTCGGTTTGGGGTATGAAAAACTGTTTTTT
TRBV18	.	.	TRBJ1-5	CASSPSPPAGNQPQHF	TGTGCCAGCTCACCATCCCCGCCGGCGGGGAATCAGCCCCAGCATTTT
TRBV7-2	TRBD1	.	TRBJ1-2	CASSSGQGDYGYTF	TGTGCCAGCAGCTCGGGACAGGGGGACTATGGCTACACCTTC
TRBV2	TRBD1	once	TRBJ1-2	CASSGQTYGYTF	TGTGCCAGCTCGGGACAGACCTATGGCTACACCTTC
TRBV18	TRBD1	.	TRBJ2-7	CASSPGQGHYEQYF	TGTGCCAGCTCACCGGGACAGGGACACTACGAGCAGTACTTC
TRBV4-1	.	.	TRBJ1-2	CASSQDPLQGGYTF	TGCGCCAGCAGCCAAGACCCACTACAGGGCGGCTACACCTTC
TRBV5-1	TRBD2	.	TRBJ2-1	CASSHKTSGGILQFF	TGCGCCAGCAGCCATAAGACTAGCGGGGGGATTTTGCAGTTCTTC
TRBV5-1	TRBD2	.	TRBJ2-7	CASSDTTSPEQYF	TGCGCCAGCAGCGATACGACTAGCCCCGAGCAGTACTTC
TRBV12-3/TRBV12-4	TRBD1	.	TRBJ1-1	CASRVDRGLAFF	TGTGCCAGCAGGGTGGACAGGGGGTTGGCTTTCTTT
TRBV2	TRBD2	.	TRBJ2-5	CASRERLAGYQETQYF	TGTGCCAGCAGGGAGAGACTAGCGGGGTACCAAGAGACCCAGTACTTC
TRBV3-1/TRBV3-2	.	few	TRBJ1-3	CASSQLYEHRVTGNTIYF	TGTGCCAGCAGCCAATTATATGAACACAGGGTAACTGGAAACACCATATATTTT
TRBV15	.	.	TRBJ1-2	CATSRAGTTNYGYTF	TGTGCCACCAGCAGGGCCGGCACTACTAACTATGGCTACACCTTC
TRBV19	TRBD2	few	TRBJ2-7	CASSIRRGDEQYF	TGTGCCAGTAGTATAAGACGGGGGGACGAGCAGTACTTC
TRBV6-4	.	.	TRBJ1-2	CASSRTVNYGYTF	TGTGCCAGCAGTAGGACCGTGAACTATGGCTACACCTTC